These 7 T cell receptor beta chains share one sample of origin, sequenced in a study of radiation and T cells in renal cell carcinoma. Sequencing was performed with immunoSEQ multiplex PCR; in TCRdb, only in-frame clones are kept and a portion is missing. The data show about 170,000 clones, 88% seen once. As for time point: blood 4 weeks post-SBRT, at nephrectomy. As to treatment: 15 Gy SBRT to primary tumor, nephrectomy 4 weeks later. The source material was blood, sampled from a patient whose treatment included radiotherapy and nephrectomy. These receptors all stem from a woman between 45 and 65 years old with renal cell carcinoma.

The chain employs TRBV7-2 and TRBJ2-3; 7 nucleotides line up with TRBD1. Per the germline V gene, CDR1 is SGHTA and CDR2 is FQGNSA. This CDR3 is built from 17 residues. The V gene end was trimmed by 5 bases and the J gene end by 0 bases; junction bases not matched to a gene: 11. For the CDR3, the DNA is TGTGCCAGCAGCGCTATTGGGACAGCCTCTAGCACAGATACGCAGTATTTT. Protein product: CASSAIGTASSTDTQYF.

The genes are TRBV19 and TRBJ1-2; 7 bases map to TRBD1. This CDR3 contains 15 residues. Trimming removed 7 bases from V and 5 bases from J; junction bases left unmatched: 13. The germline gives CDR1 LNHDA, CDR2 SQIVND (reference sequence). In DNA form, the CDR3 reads TGTGCCAGTAATAATATTGCAGGGGGGTCATATGGCTACACCTTC. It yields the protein CASNNIAGGSYGYTF.

CDR3 region: CATSLNKYSNQPQHF. Written as DNA, the CDR3 is TGTGCCACCAGCCTTAACAAGTATAGCAATCAGCCCCAGCATTTT. The V gene is TRBV15, the J gene TRBJ1-5; D remains ambiguous. The germline CDR1 and CDR2 sequences are LNHNV and YYDKDF (reference sequence). The CDR3 has 15 amino acids. Trimming shortened V by 5 bases and J by 0 bases, and 11 bases separated the two germline ends.

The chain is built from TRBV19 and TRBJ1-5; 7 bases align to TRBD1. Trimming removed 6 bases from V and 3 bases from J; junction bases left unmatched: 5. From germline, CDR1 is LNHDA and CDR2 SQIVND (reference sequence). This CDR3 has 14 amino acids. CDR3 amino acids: CASRPQGINQPQHF. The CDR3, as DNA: TGTGCCAGTAGACCACAGGGGATCAATCAGCCCCAGCATTTT.

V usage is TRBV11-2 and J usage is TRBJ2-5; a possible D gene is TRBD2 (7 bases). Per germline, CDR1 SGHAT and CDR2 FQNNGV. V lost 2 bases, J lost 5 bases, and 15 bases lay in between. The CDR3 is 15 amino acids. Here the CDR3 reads CASSLMRGPGETQYF. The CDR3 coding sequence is TGTGCCAGCAGCTTAATGCGGGGGCCAGGGGAGACCCAGTACTTC.

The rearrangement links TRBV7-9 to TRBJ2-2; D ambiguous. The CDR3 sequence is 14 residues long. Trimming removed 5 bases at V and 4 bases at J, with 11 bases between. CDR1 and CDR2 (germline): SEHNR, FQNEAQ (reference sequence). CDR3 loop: CASSADISTGELFF. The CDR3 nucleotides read TGTGCCAGCAGCGCCGACATCTCCACCGGGGAGCTGTTTTTT.

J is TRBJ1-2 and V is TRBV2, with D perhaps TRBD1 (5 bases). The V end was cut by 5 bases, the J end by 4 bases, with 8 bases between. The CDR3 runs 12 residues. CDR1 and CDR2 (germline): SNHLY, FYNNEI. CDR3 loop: CASSFDSYGYTF. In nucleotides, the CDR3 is TGTGCCAGCAGTTTTGACAGCTATGGCTACACCTTC. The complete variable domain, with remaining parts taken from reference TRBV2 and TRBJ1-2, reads EPEVTQTPSHQVTQMGQEVILRCVPISNHLYFYWYRQILGQKVEFLVSFYNNEISEKSEIFDDQFSVERPDGSNFTLKIRSTKLEDSAMYFCASSFDSYGYTFGSGTRLTVV.